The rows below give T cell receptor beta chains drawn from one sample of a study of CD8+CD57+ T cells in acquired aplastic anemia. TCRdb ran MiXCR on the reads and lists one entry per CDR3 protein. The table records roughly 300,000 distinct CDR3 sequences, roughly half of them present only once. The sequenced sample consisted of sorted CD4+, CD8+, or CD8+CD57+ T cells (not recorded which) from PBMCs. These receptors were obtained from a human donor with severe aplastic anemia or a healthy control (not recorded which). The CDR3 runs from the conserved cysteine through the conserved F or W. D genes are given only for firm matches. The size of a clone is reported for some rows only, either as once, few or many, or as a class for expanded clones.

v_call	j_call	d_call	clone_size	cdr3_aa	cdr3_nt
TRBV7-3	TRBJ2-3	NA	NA	CASPTDTQYF	TGTGCCAGTCCCACAGATACGCAGTATTTT
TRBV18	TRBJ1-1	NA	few	CASSPPSQGNTEAFF	TGTGCCAGCTCACCACCGTCACAGGGAAACACTGAAGCTTTCTTT
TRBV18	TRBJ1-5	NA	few	CASSPIRVGVSNQPQHF	TGTGCCAGCTCACCAATCCGGGTTGGCGTTAGCAATCAGCCCCAGCATTTT
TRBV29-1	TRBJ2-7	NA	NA	CSAKQASSYEQYF	TGCAGCGCCAAACAGGCGAGCTCCTACGAGCAGTACTTC
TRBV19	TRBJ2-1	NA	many	CASSMSGVREFF	TGTGCCAGTAGTATGTCAGGCGTTAGGGAGTTCTTC
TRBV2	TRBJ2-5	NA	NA	CATSEAATQETQYF	TGTGCCACCAGTGAGGCAGCCACCCAAGAGACCCAGTACTTC
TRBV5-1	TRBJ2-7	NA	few	CASSLQGTEYPREQYF	TGTGCCAGCAGCTTACAAGGGACGGAATACCCGAGGGAGCAGTACTTC
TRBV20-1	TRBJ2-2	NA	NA	CSARVRVTGELFF	TGCAGTGCTAGAGTAAGGGTTACCGGGGAGCTGTTTTTT
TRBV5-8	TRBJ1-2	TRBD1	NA	CASSTRLRQGRANYGYTF	TGTGCCAGCAGCACCCGCCTACGACAGGGCCGAGCTAACTATGGCTACACCTTC
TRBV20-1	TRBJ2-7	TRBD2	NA	CSARDRGSGRAGYEQYF	TGCAGTGCTAGAGATCGGGGTAGCGGGAGGGCCGGGTACGAGCAGTACTTC
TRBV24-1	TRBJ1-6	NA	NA	CATRQDEQSGFNSPLHF	TGTGCCACCAGGCAGGACGAGCAATCAGGATTTAATTCACCCCTCCACTTT
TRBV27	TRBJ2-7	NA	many	CASSTRKGQGYEQYF	TGTGCCAGCAGTACGCGCAAGGGGCAGGGCTACGAGCAGTACTTC
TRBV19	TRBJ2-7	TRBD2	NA	CASSNSGGSYEQYF	TGTGCCAGTAGTAACTCGGGGGGCTCCTACGAGCAGTACTTC
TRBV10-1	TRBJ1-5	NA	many	CASHYWGYGNQPQHF	TGCGCCAGTCACTATTGGGGTTACGGCAATCAGCCCCAGCATTTT
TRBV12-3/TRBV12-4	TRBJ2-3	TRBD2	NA	CASSVAGVSTQYF	TGTGCCAGCAGTGTAGCGGGAGTTAGTACGCAGTATTTT
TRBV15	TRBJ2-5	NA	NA	CATSSQQVPETQYF	TGTGCCACCAGCAGCCAACAGGTCCCAGAGACCCAGTACTTC
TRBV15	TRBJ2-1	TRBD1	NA	CATSRGSFGTVDYNEQFF	TGTGCCACCAGCAGAGGATCCTTTGGGACAGTAGACTACAATGAGCAGTTCTTC
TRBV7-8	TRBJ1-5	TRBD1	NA	CASSGTGRNQPQHF	TGTGCCAGCAGCGGGACAGGGCGAAATCAGCCCCAGCATTTT
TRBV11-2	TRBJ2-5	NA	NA	CASSLGGTSETQYF	TGTGCCAGCAGCTTAGGGGGGACGTCGGAAACCCAGTACTTC
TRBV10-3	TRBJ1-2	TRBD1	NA	CAIRIQGNYGYTF	TGTGCCATCAGGATACAGGGGAACTATGGCTACACCTTC
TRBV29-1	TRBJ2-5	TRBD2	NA	CSLDPSGGRKTQYF	TGCAGCTTGGATCCTAGCGGGGGGCGGAAGACCCAGTACTTC
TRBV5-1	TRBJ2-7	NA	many	CASSLAEVGHEQYF	TGCGCCAGCAGCTTGGCGGAGGTAGGGCACGAGCAGTACTTC